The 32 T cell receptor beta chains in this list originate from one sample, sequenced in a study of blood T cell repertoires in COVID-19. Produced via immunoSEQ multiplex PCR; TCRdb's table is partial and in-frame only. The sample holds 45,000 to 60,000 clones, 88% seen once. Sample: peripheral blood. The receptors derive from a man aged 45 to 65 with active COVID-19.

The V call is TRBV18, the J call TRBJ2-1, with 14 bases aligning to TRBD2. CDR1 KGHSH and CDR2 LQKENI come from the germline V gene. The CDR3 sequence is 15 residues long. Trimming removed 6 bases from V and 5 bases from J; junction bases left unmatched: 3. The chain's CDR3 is CASSRGLAGDNEQFF. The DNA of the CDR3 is TGTGCCAGCTCGCGGGGACTAGCGGGAGACAATGAGCAGTTCTTC.

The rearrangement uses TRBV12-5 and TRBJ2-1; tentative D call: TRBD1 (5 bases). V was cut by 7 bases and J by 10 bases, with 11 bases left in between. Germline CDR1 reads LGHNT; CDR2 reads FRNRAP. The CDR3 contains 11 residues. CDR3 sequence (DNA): TGTGCTAGTGCCGCGCCAGGGGAGCAGTTCTTC. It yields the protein CASAAPGEQFF.

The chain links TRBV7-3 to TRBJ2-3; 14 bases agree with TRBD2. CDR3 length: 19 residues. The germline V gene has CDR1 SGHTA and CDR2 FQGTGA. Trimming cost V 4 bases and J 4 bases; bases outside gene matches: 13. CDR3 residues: CASSSKPKTSGRASDTQYF. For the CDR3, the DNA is TGTGCCAGCAGCTCCAAACCAAAGACTAGCGGGAGGGCCTCAGATACGCAGTATTTT.

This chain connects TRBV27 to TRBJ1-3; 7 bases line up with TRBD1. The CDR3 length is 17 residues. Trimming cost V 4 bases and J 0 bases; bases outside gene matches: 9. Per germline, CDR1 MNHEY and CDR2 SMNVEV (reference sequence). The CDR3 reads CASSSRTGRSSGNTIYF. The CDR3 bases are TGTGCCAGCAGTTCCAGGACAGGTCGATCCTCTGGAAACACCATATATTTT.

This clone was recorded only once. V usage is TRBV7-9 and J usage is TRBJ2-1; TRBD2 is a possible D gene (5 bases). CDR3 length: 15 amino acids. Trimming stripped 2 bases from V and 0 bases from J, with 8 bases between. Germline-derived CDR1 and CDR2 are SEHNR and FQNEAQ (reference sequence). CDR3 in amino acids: CASSLSGTSYNEQFF. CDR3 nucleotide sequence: TGTGCCAGCAGCTTAAGCGGAACCTCCTACAATGAGCAGTTCTTC.

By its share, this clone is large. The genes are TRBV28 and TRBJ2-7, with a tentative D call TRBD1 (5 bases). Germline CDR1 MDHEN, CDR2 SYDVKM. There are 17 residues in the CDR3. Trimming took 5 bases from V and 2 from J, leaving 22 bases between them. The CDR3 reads CASSPQDSMTATYEQYV. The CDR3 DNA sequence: TGTGCCAGCAGTCCCCAGGATTCGATGACAGCAACCTACGAGCAGTACGTC.

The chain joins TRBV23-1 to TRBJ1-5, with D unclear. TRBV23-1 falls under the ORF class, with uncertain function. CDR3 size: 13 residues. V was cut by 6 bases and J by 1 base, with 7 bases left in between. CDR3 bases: TGCGCCAGCAGCCTTGGCAGCAATCAGCCCCAGCATTTT. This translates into CASSLGSNQPQHF.

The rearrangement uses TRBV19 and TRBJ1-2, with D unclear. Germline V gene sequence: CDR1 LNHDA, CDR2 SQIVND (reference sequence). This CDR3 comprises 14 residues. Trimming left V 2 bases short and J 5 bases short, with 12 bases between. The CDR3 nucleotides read TGTGCCAGTAGTATAAGCGCGGGAGGGTATGGCTACACCTTC. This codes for CASSISAGGYGYTF.

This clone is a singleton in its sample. CDR3 loop: CASSPGDVRSDTQYF. Written as DNA, the CDR3 is TGTGCCAGCAGCCCAGGGGATGTGCGTTCGGATACGCAGTATTTT. This chain connects TRBV7-2 to TRBJ2-3, with D perhaps matching TRBD1 (6 bases). Deletions cut 5 bases from V and 6 bases from J, with 18 bases between. CDR1 and CDR2 (germline): SGHTA, FQGNSA. The CDR3 contains 15 residues. Variable domain in full (rest from reference TRBV7-2 and TRBJ2-3): GAGVSQSPSNKVTEKGKDVELRCDPISGHTALYWYRQSLGQGLEFLIYFQGNSAPDKSGLPSDRFSAERTGGSVSTLTIQRTQQEDSAVYLCASSPGDVRSDTQYFGPGTRLTVL.

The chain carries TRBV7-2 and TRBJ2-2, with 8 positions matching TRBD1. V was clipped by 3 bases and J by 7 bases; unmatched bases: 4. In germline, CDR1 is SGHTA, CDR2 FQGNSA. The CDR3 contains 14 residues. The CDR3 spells CASSFDRGSGELFF. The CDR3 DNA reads TGTGCCAGCAGCTTTGACAGGGGCAGCGGGGAGCTGTTTTTT.

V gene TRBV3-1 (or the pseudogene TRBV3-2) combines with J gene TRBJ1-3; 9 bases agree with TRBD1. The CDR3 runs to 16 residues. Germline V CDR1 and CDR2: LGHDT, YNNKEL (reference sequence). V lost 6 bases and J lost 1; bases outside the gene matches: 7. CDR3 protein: CASSRTGDLSGNTIYF. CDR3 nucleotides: TGTGCCAGCAGTCGGACAGGGGATCTATCTGGAAACACCATATATTTT.

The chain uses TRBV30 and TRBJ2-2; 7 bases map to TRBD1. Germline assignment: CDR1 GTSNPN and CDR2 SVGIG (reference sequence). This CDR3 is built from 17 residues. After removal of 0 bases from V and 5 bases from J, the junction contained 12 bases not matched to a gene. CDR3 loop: CAWSVNLFGTETGELFF. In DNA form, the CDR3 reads TGTGCCTGGAGTGTAAACCTCTTCGGGACAGAGACCGGGGAGCTGTTTTTT.

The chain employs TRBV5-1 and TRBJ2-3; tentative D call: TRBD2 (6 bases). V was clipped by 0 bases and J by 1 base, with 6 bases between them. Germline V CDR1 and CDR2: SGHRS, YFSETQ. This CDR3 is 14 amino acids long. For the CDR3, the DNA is TGCGCCAGCAGCTTGGCGGGGGGCACAGATACGCAGTATTTT. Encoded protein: CASSLAGGTDTQYF.

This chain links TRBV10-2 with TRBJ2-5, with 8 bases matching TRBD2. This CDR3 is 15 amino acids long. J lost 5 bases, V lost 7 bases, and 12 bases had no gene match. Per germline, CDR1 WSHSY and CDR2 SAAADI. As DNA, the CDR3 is TGCGCCAGCATCCCCCCCGGGGGGGACTACGAGACCCAGTACTTC. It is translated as CASIPPGGDYETQYF.

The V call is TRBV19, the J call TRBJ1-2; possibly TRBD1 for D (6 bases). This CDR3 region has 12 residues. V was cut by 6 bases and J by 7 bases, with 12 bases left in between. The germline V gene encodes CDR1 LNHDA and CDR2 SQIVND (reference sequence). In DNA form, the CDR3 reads TGTGCCAGTAGCCTTGGACAGCTTGGCTACACCTTC. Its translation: CASSLGQLGYTF. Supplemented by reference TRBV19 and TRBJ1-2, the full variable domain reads DGGITQSPKYLFRKEGQNVTLSCEQNLNHDAMYWYRQDPGQGLRLIYYSQIVNDFQKGDIAEGYSVSREKKESFPLTVTSAQKNPTAFYLCASSLGQLGYTFGSGTRLTVV.

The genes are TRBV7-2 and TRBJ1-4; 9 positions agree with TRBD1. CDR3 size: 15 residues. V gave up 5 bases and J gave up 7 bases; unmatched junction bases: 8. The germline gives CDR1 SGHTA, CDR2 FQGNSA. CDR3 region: CASSPSLDRGEKLFF. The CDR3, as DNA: TGTGCCAGCAGCCCCTCTCTGGACAGGGGTGAAAAACTGTTTTTT.

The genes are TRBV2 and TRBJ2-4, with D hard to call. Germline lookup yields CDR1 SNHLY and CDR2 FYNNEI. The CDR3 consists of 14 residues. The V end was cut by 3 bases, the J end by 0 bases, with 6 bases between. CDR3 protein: CASSDTVAKNIQYF. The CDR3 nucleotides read TGTGCCAGCAGTGATACGGTAGCCAAAAACATTCAGTACTTC.

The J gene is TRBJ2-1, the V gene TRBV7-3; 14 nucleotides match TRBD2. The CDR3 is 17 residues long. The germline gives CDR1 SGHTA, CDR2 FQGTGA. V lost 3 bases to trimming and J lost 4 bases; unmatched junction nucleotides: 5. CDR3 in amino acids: CASSFHRTSGRYNEQFF. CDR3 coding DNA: TGTGCCAGCAGCTTCCACCGGACTAGCGGGAGGTACAATGAGCAGTTCTTC.

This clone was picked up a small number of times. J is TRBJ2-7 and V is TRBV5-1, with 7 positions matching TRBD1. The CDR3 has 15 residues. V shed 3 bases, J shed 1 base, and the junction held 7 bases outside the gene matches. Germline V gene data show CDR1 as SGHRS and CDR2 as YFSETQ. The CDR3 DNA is TGCGCCAGCAGCTATCGGACAGGCGCGTCCTACGAGCAGTACTTC. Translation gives CASSYRTGASYEQYF.

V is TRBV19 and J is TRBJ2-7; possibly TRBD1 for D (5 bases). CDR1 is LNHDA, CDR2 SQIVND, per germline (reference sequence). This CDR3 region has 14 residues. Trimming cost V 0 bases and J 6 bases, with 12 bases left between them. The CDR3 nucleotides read TGTGCCAGTAGTATAGATACAGGATCGATCGAGCAGTACGTC. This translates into CASSIDTGSIEQYV.

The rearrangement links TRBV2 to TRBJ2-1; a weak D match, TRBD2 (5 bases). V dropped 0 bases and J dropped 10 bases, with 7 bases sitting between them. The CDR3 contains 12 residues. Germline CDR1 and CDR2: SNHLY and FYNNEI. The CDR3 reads CASSEADSEQFF. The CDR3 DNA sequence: TGTGCCAGCAGTGAAGCGGACTCCGAGCAGTTCTTC.

Written as DNA, the CDR3 is TGCGCCAGCAGCCTTACGACAGGGGTGGGAGAGACCCAGTACTTC. This gives the protein CASSLTTGVGETQYF. V gene TRBV5-1 combines with J gene TRBJ2-5; 8 nucleotides align to TRBD1. V lost 4 bases and J lost 4; bases outside the gene matches: 9. Germline V gene data show CDR1 as SGHRS and CDR2 as YFSETQ. This CDR3 has 15 residues.

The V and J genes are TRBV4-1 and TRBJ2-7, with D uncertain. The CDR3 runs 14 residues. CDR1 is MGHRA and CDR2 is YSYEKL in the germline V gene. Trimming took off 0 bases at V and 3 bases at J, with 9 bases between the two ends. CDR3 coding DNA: TGCGCCAGCAGCCAAGAAGTGCAGGTCTACGAGCAGTACTTC. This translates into CASSQEVQVYEQYF.

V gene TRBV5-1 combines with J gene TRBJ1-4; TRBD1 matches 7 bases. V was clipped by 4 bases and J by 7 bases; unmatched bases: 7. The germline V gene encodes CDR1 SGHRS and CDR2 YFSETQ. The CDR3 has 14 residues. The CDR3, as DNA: TGCGCCAGCAGCAGGGGACAGAAAGCTGAAAAACTGTTTTTT. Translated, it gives CASSRGQKAEKLFF.

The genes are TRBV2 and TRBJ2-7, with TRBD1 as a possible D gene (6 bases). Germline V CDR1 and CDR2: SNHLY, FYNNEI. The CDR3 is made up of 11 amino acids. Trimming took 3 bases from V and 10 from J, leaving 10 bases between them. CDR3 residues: CASSDRGEQYF. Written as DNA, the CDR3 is TGTGCCAGCAGTGACAGGGGAGAACAGTACTTC.

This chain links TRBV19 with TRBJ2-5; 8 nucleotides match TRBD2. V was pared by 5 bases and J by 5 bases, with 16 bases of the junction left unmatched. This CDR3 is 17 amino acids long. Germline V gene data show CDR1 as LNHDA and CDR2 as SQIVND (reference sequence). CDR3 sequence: CASSYGRGAGVTETQYF. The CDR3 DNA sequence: TGTGCCAGTAGTTACGGTCGGGGAGCGGGAGTGACGGAGACCCAGTACTTC.

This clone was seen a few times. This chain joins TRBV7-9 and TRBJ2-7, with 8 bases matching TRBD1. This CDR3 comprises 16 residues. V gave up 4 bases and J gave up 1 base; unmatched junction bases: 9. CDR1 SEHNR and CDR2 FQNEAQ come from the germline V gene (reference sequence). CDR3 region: CASSSTPGQESYEQYV. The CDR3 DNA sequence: TGTGCCAGCAGCTCGACTCCGGGACAGGAATCCTACGAGCAGTACGTC.

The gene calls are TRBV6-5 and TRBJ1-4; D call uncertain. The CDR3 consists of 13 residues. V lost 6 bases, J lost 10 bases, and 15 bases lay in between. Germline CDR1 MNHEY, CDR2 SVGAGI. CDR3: CASRSGLSRKLFF. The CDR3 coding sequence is TGTGCCAGCAGATCGGGGTTGAGTCGAAAACTGTTTTTT.

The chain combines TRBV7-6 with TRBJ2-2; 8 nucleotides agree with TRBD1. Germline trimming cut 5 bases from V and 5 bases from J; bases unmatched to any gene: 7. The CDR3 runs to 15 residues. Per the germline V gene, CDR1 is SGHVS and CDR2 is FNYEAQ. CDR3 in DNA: TGTGCCAGCAGCCGCCCGAGACAGGGGACCGGGGAGCTGTTTTTT. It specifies CASSRPRQGTGELFF.

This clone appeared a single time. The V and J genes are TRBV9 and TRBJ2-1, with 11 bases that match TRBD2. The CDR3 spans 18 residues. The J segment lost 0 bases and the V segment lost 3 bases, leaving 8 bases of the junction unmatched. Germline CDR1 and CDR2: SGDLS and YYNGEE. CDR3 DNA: TGTGCCAGCAGCGAGGGGACTAGCGGCTGGAGCTCCTACAATGAGCAGTTCTTC. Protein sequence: CASSEGTSGWSSYNEQFF. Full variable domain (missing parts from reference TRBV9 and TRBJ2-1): DSGVTQTPKHLITATGQRVTLRCSPRSGDLSVYWYQQSLDQGLQFLIQYYNGEERAKGNILERFSAQQFPDLHSELNLSSLELGDSALYFCASSEGTSGWSSYNEQFFGPGTRLTVL.

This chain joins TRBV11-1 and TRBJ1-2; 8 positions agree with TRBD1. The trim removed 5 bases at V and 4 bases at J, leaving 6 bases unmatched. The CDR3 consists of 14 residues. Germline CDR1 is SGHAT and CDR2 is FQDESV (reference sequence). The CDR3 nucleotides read TGTGCCAGCAGCCCGGACAGGGAAGGCTATGGCTACACCTTC. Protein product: CASSPDREGYGYTF.

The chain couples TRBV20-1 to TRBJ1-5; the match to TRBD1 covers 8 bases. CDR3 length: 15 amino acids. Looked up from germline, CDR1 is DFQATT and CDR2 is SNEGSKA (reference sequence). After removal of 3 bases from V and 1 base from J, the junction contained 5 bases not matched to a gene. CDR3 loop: CSASQGAGSNQPQHF. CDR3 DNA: TGCAGTGCTAGTCAGGGGGCCGGGAGCAATCAGCCCCAGCATTTT.